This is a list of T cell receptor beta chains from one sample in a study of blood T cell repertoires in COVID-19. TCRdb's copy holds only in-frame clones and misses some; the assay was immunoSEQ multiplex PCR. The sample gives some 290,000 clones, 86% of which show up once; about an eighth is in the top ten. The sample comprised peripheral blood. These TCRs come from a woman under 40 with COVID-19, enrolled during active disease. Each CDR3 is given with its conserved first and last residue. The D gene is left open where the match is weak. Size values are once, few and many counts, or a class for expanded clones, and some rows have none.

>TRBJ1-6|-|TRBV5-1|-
TGCGCCAGCAGCCGGGATAATTCACCCCTCCACTTT
CASSRDNSPLHF
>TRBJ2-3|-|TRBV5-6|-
TGTGCCAGCAGCTCTTCCACAGATACGCAGTATTTT
CASSSSTDTQYF
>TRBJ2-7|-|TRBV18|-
TGTGCCAGCTCACCACCGTCAAGGGCTAGCTTCGACTTC
CASSPPSRASFDF
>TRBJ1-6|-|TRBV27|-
TGTGCCAGCAGTTTCGGAGGGGTCAATAATTCACCCCTCCACTTT
CASSFGGVNNSPLHF
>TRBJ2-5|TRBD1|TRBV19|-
TGTGCCAGTAGTATTGGTTTTGGGACAGGGACCTCCCCGGGACCCCGGTACCAAGAGACCCAGTACTTC
CASSIGFGTGTSPGPRYQETQYF
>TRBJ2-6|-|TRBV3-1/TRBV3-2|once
TGTGCCAGCCACTATAGCTCTGGGGCCAACGTCCTGACTTTC
CASHYSSGANVLTF
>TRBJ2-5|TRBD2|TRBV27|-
TGTGCCAGCAGTGGGGGGACTAGCGGCCGGGCCCAGTACTTC
CASSGGTSGRAQYF
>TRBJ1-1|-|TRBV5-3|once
TGTGCCAGAAGCTACGTCTGGGCTGCCACTGAAGCTTTCTTT
CARSYVWAATEAFF
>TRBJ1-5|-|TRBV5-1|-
TGCGCCAGCAGGTGGTCCCAGGGCAATCAGCCCCAGCATTTT
CASRWSQGNQPQHF
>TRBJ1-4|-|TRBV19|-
TGTGCCAGTAGTGCTCCCCGCGCGGGGGAAAAACTGTTTTTT
CASSAPRAGEKLFF
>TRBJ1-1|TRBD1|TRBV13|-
TGTGCCAGCAGCTATGGGACAGGGATTTACACTGAAGCTTTCTTT
CASSYGTGIYTEAFF
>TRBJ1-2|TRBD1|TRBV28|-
TGTGCCAGCAGTTTATTGGACAGGGCCGCCGGGAACTATGGCTACACCTTC
CASSLLDRAAGNYGYTF
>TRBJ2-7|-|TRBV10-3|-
TGTGCCATCAGGGTAGGCGGGATTGGGGAGCAGTACTTC
CAIRVGGIGEQYF
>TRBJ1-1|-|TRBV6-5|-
TGTGCCAGCAGCCCGGGGTTGGCGAACACTGAAGCTTTCTTT
CASSPGLANTEAFF
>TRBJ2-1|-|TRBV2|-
TGTGCCAGCAGCCCAACGGGACTGAGCTCCTACAATGAGCAGTTCTTC
CASSPTGLSSYNEQFF
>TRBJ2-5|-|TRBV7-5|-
TGTGTCAGAAGCTTAGCGGCAGCTAGAAAAGAGACCCAGTACTTC
CVRSLAAARKETQYF
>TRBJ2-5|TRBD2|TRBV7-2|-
TGTGCCAGCAGCGCCCGACTAGCGGGGGGACAAGAGACCCAGTACTTC
CASSARLAGGQETQYF
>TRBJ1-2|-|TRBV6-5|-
TGTGCCAGCAGAACCCCTACAGGGTATGGCTACACCTTC
CASRTPTGYGYTF
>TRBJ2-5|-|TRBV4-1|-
TGCGCCAGCAGCCAAGAGGAGGGGTCGGACTGGGCTCAGTACTTC
CASSQEEGSDWAQYF
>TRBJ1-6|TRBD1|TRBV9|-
TGTGCCAGCAGCGTAGGAGAACTGACAGGGGGGAATTCACCCCTCCACTTT
CASSVGELTGGNSPLHF
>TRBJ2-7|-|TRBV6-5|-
TGTGCCAGCAGTAAACGGGAGCCCTACGAGCAGTACTTC
CASSKREPYEQYF
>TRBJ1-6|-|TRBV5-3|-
TGTGCCAGAAGAATAGAGCCGGGGAATTCACCCCTCCACTTT
CARRIEPGNSPLHF
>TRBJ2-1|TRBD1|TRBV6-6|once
TGTGCCAGCAGTTACTTTGGGACAGGCGGAGTTGAGCAGTTCTTC
CASSYFGTGGVEQFF
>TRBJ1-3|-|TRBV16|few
TGTGCCAGCACCTCCGACACCTACTCTGGAAACACCATATATTTT
CASTSDTYSGNTIYF
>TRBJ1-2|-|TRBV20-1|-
TGCAGTGCTAGTCCCTCCCGCCGACAGAACTATGGCTACACCTTC
CSASPSRRQNYGYTF
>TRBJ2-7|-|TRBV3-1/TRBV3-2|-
TGTGCCAGCAGCCAAGGGAGCAGGGTAACCTACGAGCAGTACTTC
CASSQGSRVTYEQYF
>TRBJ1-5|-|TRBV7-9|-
TGTGCCAGCAGAGGAGGTGGGGATCAGCCCCAGCATTTT
CASRGGGDQPQHF
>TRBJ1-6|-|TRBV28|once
TGTGCCAGCAGGAGGGGACACTCACCCCTCCACTTT
CASRRGHSPLHF
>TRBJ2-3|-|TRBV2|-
TGTGCCGCCCTACCCAGGGGAGCTACAGATACGCAGTATTTT
CAALPRGATDTQYF
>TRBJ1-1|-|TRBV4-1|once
TGCGCCAGCAGCCAACTCACAGTTAGGGGCACTGAAGCTTTCTTT
CASSQLTVRGTEAFF
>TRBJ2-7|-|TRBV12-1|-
TGTGCCAGCAGCTTTCGCCCGGGACACAACTACGAGCAGTACTTC
CASSFRPGHNYEQYF
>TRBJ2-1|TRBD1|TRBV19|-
TGTGCCAGTAGTTCTCGGACAGGCGGTTACAATGAGCAGTTCTTC
CASSSRTGGYNEQFF
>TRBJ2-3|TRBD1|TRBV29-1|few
TGCAGCGCAGTGACAGGGGGCGCGACGAACTGGTATTTT
CSAVTGGATNWYF
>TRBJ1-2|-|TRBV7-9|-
TGTGCCAGCAGCCAATCCGGGAACGGCGACTTCTATGGCTACACCTTC
CASSQSGNGDFYGYTF
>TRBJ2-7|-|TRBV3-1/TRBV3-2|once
TGTGCCAGCAGCCTGACCGCAGGGATCGGCTACGAGCAGTACTTC
CASSLTAGIGYEQYF
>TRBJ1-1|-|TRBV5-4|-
TGTGCCAGCAGCTTGCCACCGAGAAACACTGAAGCTTTCTTT
CASSLPPRNTEAFF
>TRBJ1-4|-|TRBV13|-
TGTGCCAGCAGCTATAGAGGGTGGGAAAAACTGTTTTTT
CASSYRGWEKLFF
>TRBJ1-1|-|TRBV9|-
TGTGCCAGCAGCCGGCAGGTCTTGAACACTGAAGCTTTCTTT
CASSRQVLNTEAFF
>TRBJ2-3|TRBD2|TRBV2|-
TGTGCCAGCAGATGGCAGGGAGGTCGGGGGGGCCTCCTTAGCACAGATACGCAGTATTTT
CASRWQGGRGGLLSTDTQYF
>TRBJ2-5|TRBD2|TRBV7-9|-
TGTGCCAGCAGCCAGATGGCGGGGGGGCTGGAGACCCAGTACTTC
CASSQMAGGLETQYF
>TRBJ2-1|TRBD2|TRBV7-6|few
TGTGCCAGCAGCTTAAGCGGGGCGGCTGCTACTGGGCAGTTCTTC
CASSLSGAAATGQFF
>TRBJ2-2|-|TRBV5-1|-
TGCGCCAGCAGCTTGGACAGCCCGAACACCGGGGAGCTGTTTTTT
CASSLDSPNTGELFF
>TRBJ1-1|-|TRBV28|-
TGTGCCAGCACCTCCTTTCCGGGAATCGCTGAAGCTTTCTTT
CASTSFPGIAEAFF
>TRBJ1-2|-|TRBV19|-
TGTGCCAGTAAGAGACAGGCGGCCATAGGTGGCTACACCTTC
CASKRQAAIGGYTF
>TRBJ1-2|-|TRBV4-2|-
TGTGCCAGCAGCCAAGAAGTTCCCTGGACAGACACCGAATTGAACTATGGCTACACCTTC
CASSQEVPWTDTELNYGYTF
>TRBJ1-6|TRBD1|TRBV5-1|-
TGCGCCAGCAAGACAGGGAGTGGATATAATTCACCCCTCCACTTT
CASKTGSGYNSPLHF
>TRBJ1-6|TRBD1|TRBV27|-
TGTGCCAGCAGTAAAGACAGGGGGAATTCACCCCTCCACTTT
CASSKDRGNSPLHF
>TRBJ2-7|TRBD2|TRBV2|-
TGTGCCAGCAGACAACTAGCGGGCCGAGGGCCAGGGTACGAGCAGTACTTC
CASRQLAGRGPGYEQYF
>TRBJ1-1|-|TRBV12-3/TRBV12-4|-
TGTGCCAGCAGTTCCCTCGGGGTCACTGAAGCTTTCTTT
CASSSLGVTEAFF
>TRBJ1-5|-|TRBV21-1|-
TGTGCCAGCACCCACCAGGGGACAGGGCGCACTCAGCCCCAGCATTTT
CASTHQGTGRTQPQHF
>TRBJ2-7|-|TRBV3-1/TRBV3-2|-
TGTGCCAGCAGCCAAACATCGGACAGCTACGAGCAGTACTTC
CASSQTSDSYEQYF
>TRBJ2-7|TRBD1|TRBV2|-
TGTGCCAGCATGGGGACAGGGGACTACGAGCAGTACTTC
CASMGTGDYEQYF
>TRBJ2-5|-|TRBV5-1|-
TGCGCCAGCAGCGGAACGGAGCCCCAAGAGACCCAGTACTTC
CASSGTEPQETQYF
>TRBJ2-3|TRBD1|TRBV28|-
TGTGCCAGCAGGGGCGGCGGGACAGGGGAGGCAGATACGCAGTATTTT
CASRGGGTGEADTQYF
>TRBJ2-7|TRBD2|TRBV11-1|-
TGTGCCAGCAGCCCCCCGGGGGGACCATCGGGCGAGCAGTACTTC
CASSPPGGPSGEQYF
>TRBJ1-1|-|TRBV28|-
TGTGCCACAAGACCCGGGACTGTGAACACTGAAGCTTTCTTT
CATRPGTVNTEAFF
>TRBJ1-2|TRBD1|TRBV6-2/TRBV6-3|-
TGTGCCAGCAGTTACTCTACAGGGGGCGCGTACTATGGCTACACCTTC
CASSYSTGGAYYGYTF
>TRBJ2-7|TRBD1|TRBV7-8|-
TGTGCCAGCAGCTTAGGAGCGGACAGGATTGGATTCTACGAGCAGTACTTC
CASSLGADRIGFYEQYF
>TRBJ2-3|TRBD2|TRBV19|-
TGTGCCAGTAGAGAGCGGGGATCAGATACGCAGTATTTT
CASRERGSDTQYF